The present T cell receptor (beta chain) was sequenced within a study of blood T cell repertoires in COVID-19 (dated by TCRdb to the early 2020s). At the level of the whole study: Samples covering the acute and convalescent phases of COVID-19 were provided by collaborators in the United States, Italy and Spain. The material from the prospective study consisted of cDNA or gDNA derived from T cells, B-cell-depleted T cells, or PBMCs. Deeply sampled blood TCRbeta repertoires from subjects exposed to, actively infected with, or recovered from COVID-19 were included in the dataset. The repertoires were released in a freely available public database meant as a resource for research on the immune response to SARS-CoV-2. Samples came from the ongoing ImmuneRACE study (first 160 participants) plus 1,254 subjects from 6 global collaborators. A de-identified subject ID, COVID-19 status, age in years and sex were almost always included in the sample metadata. Where available, HLA class I and class II types were obtained from metadata supplied by the sample provider rather than from assay-based typing. Broader findings and caveats from the paper: The quantity of clinical and demographic metadata differed by source and by participant and was supplied without curation.

The collaborating institutions used their own protocols to collect whole blood in K2EDTA tubes. For TCRbeta analysis, collaborators shipped samples as frozen whole blood, isolated PBMCs, or DNA extracted from either of those sample types. The table lists this clone with a few counts. Its specific antigen is unknown. Base qualities are not recorded, but no much larger clone differs from it by a single base. The immunoSEQ Assay, a bias-controlled multiplex PCR, was used to amplify TCRbeta CDR3 regions from genomic DNA. In the paper's pipeline: Within the assay, amplification of reference gene primers was used to estimate how many nucleated cells each sample contained. Sequence reads were collapsed and filtered to measure the absolute abundance of every unique TCRbeta CDR3 rearrangement. For each sample, productive Simpson clonality was calculated as the square root of Simpson's diversity index across productive rearrangements. TCRdb took this table from immuneACCESS and kept in-frame rearrangements with V and J called. Such tables lack part of the clones; where checked against another copy, unresolved V genes explain under half of the gap, and the rest is unexplained. Clone size and the V and J calls come from that table; the DNA yielded D and trimming. This sample gives some 120,000 clones in total; 75% to 90% of them show up just once. Roughly 2.4% of the sample goes to the ten largest clones.

The germline V gene sets CDR1 to SGHTA and CDR2 to FQGTGA. From cysteine to phenylalanine, the CDR3 is 15 amino acids long. CDR3 DNA only is kept here, 45 bases in frame from base 1. The junction carries 10 bases between V and J, which are trimmed by 1 base and 1 base respectively. This chain joins TRBV7-3 to TRBJ1-2; the D gene remains uncertain. This TCR came from a man in his thirties or forties with acute or convalescent COVID-19. Sequencing was carried out using peripheral blood. The CDR3 region: CASSLNGGSNYGYTF. The DNA sequence is TGTGCCAGCAGCTTAAATGGCGGAAGTAACTATGGCTACACCTTC.